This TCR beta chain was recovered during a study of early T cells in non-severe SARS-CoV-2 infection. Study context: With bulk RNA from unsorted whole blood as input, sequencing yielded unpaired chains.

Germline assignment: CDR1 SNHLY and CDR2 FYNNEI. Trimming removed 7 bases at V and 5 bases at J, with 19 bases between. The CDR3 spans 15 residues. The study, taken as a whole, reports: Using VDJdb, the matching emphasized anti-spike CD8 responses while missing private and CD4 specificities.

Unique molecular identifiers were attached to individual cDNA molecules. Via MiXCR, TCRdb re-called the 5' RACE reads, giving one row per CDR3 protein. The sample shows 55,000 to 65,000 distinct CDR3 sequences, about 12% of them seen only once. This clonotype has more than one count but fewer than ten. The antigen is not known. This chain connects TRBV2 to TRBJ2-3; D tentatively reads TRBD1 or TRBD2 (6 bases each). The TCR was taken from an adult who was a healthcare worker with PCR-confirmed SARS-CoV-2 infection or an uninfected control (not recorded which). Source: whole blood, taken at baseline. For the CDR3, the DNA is TGTGCCAGCATCCCCAACGTCGGGGGCGGAGATACGCAGTATTTT. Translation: CASIPNVGGGDTQYF.